One and the same sample provided the 16 T cell receptor beta chains below, sequenced in a study of shared clonotypes between healthy human individuals. Repertoires were generated with immunoSEQ multiplex PCR, while TCRdb's copy carries only in-frame clones and drops some. The sample lists more than 550,000 clones; around 90% were seen once. Specimen: memory CD8+ T cells from PBMCs. Documented subset: CD45RO+ cells pooled with CCR7-negative TemRA cells. The receptors derive from a man aged 18-30 years in good health. Some clones in this sample may be carry-over from other donors' samples.

The rearrangement joins TRBV2 to TRBJ2-3; TRBD2 matches 7 bases. Per germline, CDR1 SNHLY and CDR2 FYNNEI. The CDR3 loop spans 13 amino acids. J lost 3 bases, V lost 11 bases, and 8 bases had no gene match. The CDR3 DNA reads TGTGCCTCCGAGCCGGGGGGAACAGATACGCAGTATTTT. This translates into CASEPGGTDTQYF.

The V gene is TRBV13, the J gene TRBJ2-7; maybe TRBD1 (5 bases). CDR1 is PRHDT, CDR2 FYEKMQ, per germline (reference sequence). CDR3 size: 15 residues. Trimming removed 1 base at V and 4 bases at J, with 14 bases between. The CDR3 sequence is CASSLDGAGWYEQYF. The DNA for the CDR3 is TGTGCCAGCAGCTTAGATGGGGCAGGGTGGTACGAGCAGTACTTC.

This clone was recorded a few times. The chain carries TRBV5-6 and TRBJ1-1; 7 nucleotides align to TRBD1. V dropped 3 bases and J dropped 2; count of bases not matched to a gene: 4. This CDR3 contains 14 residues. CDR1 is SGHDT and CDR2 is YYEEEE in the germline V gene. This CDR3 reads CASSWGQPNTEAFF. The CDR3 bases are TGTGCCAGCAGCTGGGGACAGCCCAACACTGAAGCTTTCTTT.

The V call is TRBV7-6, the J call TRBJ2-1; the match to TRBD2 covers 7 bases. This CDR3 has 22 amino acids. V trimming: 5 bases; J trimming: 1 base; junction bases outside the gene matches: 26. Germline-derived CDR1 and CDR2 are SGHVS and FNYEAQ. CDR3 amino acids: CASSPIQIPAGVSGISYNEQFF. For the CDR3, the DNA is TGTGCCAGCAGCCCAATACAAATCCCTGCGGGAGTGTCAGGTATATCCTACAATGAGCAGTTCTTC.

The V call is TRBV13, the J call TRBJ1-2; D is unclear. The V end was cut by 7 bases, the J end by 4 bases, with 25 bases between. The CDR3 is 17 residues long. CDR1 and CDR2 from the germline V gene are PRHDT and FYEKMQ (reference sequence). The CDR3 region is CASTPGQRSIYGYGYTF. CDR3 nucleotide sequence: TGTGCCAGCACCCCCGGCCAACGAAGCATTTATGGCTATGGCTACACCTTC.

J is TRBJ1-5 and V is TRBV23-1; D is undetermined. TRBV23-1 falls under the ORF class, with uncertain function. V was pared by 2 bases and J by 5 bases, with 16 bases between. CDR3 length equals 16 residues. The CDR3 region is CASSQRTASPYQPQHF. The CDR3 coding sequence is TGCGCCAGCAGTCAAAGGACGGCTTCCCCTTATCAGCCCCAGCATTTT.

V and J are TRBV5-4 and TRBJ2-1; D unclear. Trimming took 1 base from V and 7 from J, leaving 15 bases between them. The CDR3 length is 15 residues. Germline CDR1 SGHNT, CDR2 YYREEE (reference sequence). In DNA, the CDR3 is TGTGCCAGCAGCTTGTGGGTAGGGAAAAATAATGAGCAGTTCTTC. It codes for CASSLWVGKNNEQFF.

The J gene is TRBJ2-2, the V gene TRBV28; TRBD1 matches 9 bases. The length of the CDR3 is 19 residues. J gave up 0 bases and V 2 bases, and 10 bases lay outside the gene matches. Germline values: CDR1 MDHEN, CDR2 SYDVKM. The CDR3 DNA follows: TGTGCCAGCAGTTTACCGAGGACAGGGGAGACTCCGAACACCGGGGAGCTGTTTTTT. Its translation is CASSLPRTGETPNTGELFF.

V is TRBV27 and J is TRBJ2-1; TRBD2 matches 12 bases. Trimming at V came to 2 bases and at J to 10 bases, leaving 15 bases not matched to a gene. Per germline, CDR1 MNHEY and CDR2 SMNVEV (reference sequence). CDR3 size: 18 residues. The CDR3 region has the DNA TGTGCCAGCAGTTTACTCGCTAGCGGGAGGGCTTTCCTTGGGGAGCAGTTCTTC. Protein sequence: CASSLLASGRAFLGEQFF.

The V gene is TRBV27, the J gene TRBJ2-1, with D possibly matching TRBD1 (5 bases). This CDR3 spans 15 amino acids. V was cut by 3 bases and J by 5 bases, with 14 bases left in between. Germline lookup yields CDR1 MNHEY and CDR2 SMNVEV (reference sequence). CDR3 residues: CASSFWGFIDNEQFF. CDR3 bases: TGTGCCAGCAGTTTCTGGGGCTTCATCGACAATGAGCAGTTCTTC.

This clone was counted a few times. Here the CDR3 reads CASSAANTEAFF. CDR3 coding DNA: TGCGCCAGCAGTGCCGCGAACACTGAAGCTTTCTTT. V and J are TRBV10-2 and TRBJ1-1, with unresolved D. The CDR3 is made up of 12 amino acids. The germline gives CDR1 WSHSY, CDR2 SAAADI. Trimming removed 4 bases from V and 1 base from J, with 4 bases in between.

V gene TRBV29-1 combines with J gene TRBJ2-1; D is ambiguous. The CDR3 covers 15 residues. Trimming stripped 6 bases from V and 4 bases from J, with 19 bases between. Germline V CDR1 and CDR2: SQVTM, ANQGSEA. The CDR3 DNA reads TGCAGCGTGGGTCAGGCCGGTGGGTTTTACAATGAGCAGTTCTTC. Translating it yields CSVGQAGGFYNEQFF.

CDR3 region: CASTEAGTYYNEQFF. CDR3 DNA sequence: TGTGCCAGCACCGAAGCCGGGACCTACTACAATGAGCAGTTCTTC. This rearrangement joins TRBV2 to TRBJ2-1, with D perhaps TRBD1 or TRBD2 (5 bases each). The V end lost 7 bases, the J end lost 3 bases, and 16 bases lay between the germline ends. The CDR3 sequence is 15 residues long. Germline assignment: CDR1 SNHLY and CDR2 FYNNEI.

This clone was recorded only once. The chain recombines TRBV7-8 with TRBJ2-3; possible D gene TRBD1, 6 bases. The CDR3 contains 18 residues. Germline V lookup: CDR1 SGHVS, CDR2 FQNEAQ. V was shortened by 1 base and J by 3 bases, with 20 bases between the two germline ends. This chain's CDR3 is CASSLGNFPQGTTDTQYF. In DNA form, the CDR3 reads TGTGCCAGCAGCTTAGGAAATTTTCCCCAGGGGACGACAGATACGCAGTATTTT.

The chain links TRBV11-1 to TRBJ2-1; perhaps TRBD1 as D (5 bases). Germline CDR1 reads SGHAT; CDR2 reads FQDESV (reference sequence). Trimming removed 8 bases from V and 0 bases from J, with 14 bases in between. The CDR3 runs 15 residues. The CDR3 bases are TGTGCCAGCGCCGATTTCCAGGGCTCCTACAATGAGCAGTTCTTC. Its translation: CASADFQGSYNEQFF. Variable domain in full (rest from reference TRBV11-1 and TRBJ2-1): EAEVAQSPRYKITEKSQAVAFWCDPISGHATLYWYRQILGQGPELLVQFQDESVVDDSQLPKDRFSAERLKGVDSTLKIQPAELGDSAMYLCASADFQGSYNEQFFGPGTRLTVL.

The chain uses TRBV11-3 and TRBJ2-2; no clear D. The V and J ends lost 5 bases and 0 bases respectively, with 7 bases between them. The germline V gene has CDR1 SGHNT and CDR2 YENEEA. The CDR3 loop spans 14 amino acids. The CDR3 sequence: CASSPRPNTGELFF. CDR3 sequence (DNA): TGTGCCAGCAGCCCTCGGCCGAACACCGGGGAGCTGTTTTTT.